Listed below are T cell receptor beta chains from one sample, sequenced in a study of post-analysis software for immune sequencing data. TCRdb independently ran MiXCR on the PCR reads; one entry per CDR3 protein. The sample lists approximately 730,000 distinct CDR3 sequences, more than 45% occurring once. Sequencing was carried out using blood. All receptors come from a girl between 5 and 17 years old with multiple sclerosis. CDR3s include the opening cysteine and the closing phenylalanine or tryptophan. The order of the fields is J gene, V gene, D gene, clone size, CDR3 protein, CDR3 DNA. D genes are given only for firm matches. Size is stated for part of the rows, as once, few or many counts, or as a class when the clone is expanded.

TRBJ2-3 | TRBV24-1 | TRBD2 | - | CATSEGTSGSWADTQYF | TGTGCCACCAGTGAGGGGACTAGCGGGAGTTGGGCAGATACGCAGTATTTT
TRBJ2-3 | TRBV6-6 | TRBD2 | - | CASRAGLAGGTDTQYF | TGTGCCAGCAGGGCGGGACTAGCGGGCGGCACAGATACGCAGTATTTT
TRBJ2-1 | TRBV12-3/TRBV12-4 | TRBD1 | few | CASSLASGTGYNEQFF | TGTGCCAGCAGTTTAGCATCCGGGACAGGGTACAATGAGCAGTTCTTC
TRBJ1-1 | TRBV12-3/TRBV12-4 | - | - | CAVHSNRDINTEAFF | TGTGCCGTACACAGTAATAGGGACATTAACACTGAAGCTTTCTTT
TRBJ2-7 | TRBV20-1 | - | - | CSAFDGFTYEQYF | TGCAGTGCTTTTGACGGGTTCACCTACGAGCAGTACTTC
TRBJ2-3 | TRBV12-3/TRBV12-4 | - | many | CASTPLKGRGTDTQYF | TGTGCCAGCACCCCGCTTAAGGGTAGGGGCACAGATACGCAGTATTTT
TRBJ2-1 | TRBV5-1 | - | - | CASSPMQGRSYNEQFF | TGCGCCAGCAGCCCGATGCAGGGTCGGTCCTACAATGAGCAGTTCTTC
TRBJ2-1 | TRBV6-1 | TRBD2 | few | CASSRLAGRAGNEQFF | TGTGCCAGCAGTCGACTAGCGGGACGAGCCGGCAATGAGCAGTTCTTC
TRBJ2-2 | TRBV7-3 | - | - | CASSLSPSGWDTGERFF | TGTGCCAGCAGCTTATCCCCGAGCGGGTGGGACACCGGGGAGCGGTTTTTT
TRBJ2-5 | TRBV7-9 | TRBD2 | - | CASSILANLQETQYF | TGTGCCAGCAGCATACTAGCGAATTTACAAGAGACCCAGTACTTC
TRBJ2-1 | TRBV3-1 | - | - | CASSLPGVAEQFF | TGTGCCAGCAGCCTCCCCGGGGTAGCGGAGCAGTTCTTC
TRBJ1-2 | TRBV6-6 | - | - | CASSYSGDYGYTF | TGTGCCAGCAGTTACTCGGGGGACTATGGCTACACCTTC
TRBJ2-7 | TRBV29-1 | - | - | CSVTAVSYNEQYF | TGCAGCGTCACAGCGGTCTCCTACAATGAGCAGTACTTC
TRBJ2-7 | TRBV12-3/TRBV12-4 | - | - | CASSFRDSFPYEQYF | TGTGCCAGCAGTTTTAGAGACAGTTTCCCCTACGAGCAGTACTTC
TRBJ1-2 | TRBV27 | - | few | CASSSPLDGYTF | TGTGCCAGCAGCTCCCCTCTTGATGGCTACACCTTC
TRBJ1-2 | TRBV7-9 | TRBD1 | few | CASSPPTGFVGGYTF | TGTGCCAGCAGCCCCCCGACAGGGTTCGTCGGCGGCTACACCTTC
TRBJ2-5 | TRBV7-2 | TRBD2 | - | CASSRGLRGWETQYF | TGTGCCAGCAGCCGGGGACTAAGAGGATGGGAGACCCAGTACTTC
TRBJ2-1 | TRBV28 | - | - | CASSSPLGENEQFF | TGTGCCAGCAGTTCCCCGCTCGGGGAGAATGAGCAGTTCTTC
TRBJ2-7 | TRBV5-1 | - | - | CASSLLRTPISYEQYF | TGCGCCAGCAGCCTACTAAGGACACCGATTTCCTACGAGCAGTACTTC
TRBJ2-7 | TRBV10-1 | TRBD2 | - | CASSEPSGSQPYEQYF | TGCGCCAGCAGTGAGCCTAGCGGGAGCCAACCCTACGAGCAGTACTTC
TRBJ2-7 | TRBV7-9 | - | - | CASSPKENGVGYEQYF | TGTGCCAGCAGCCCGAAGGAGAACGGGGTGGGCTACGAGCAGTACTTC
TRBJ2-1 | TRBV6-2/TRBV6-3 | - | - | CASSYFGNEQFF | TGTGCCAGCAGTTACTTCGGGAATGAGCAGTTCTTC
TRBJ2-1 | TRBV28 | - | - | CAAGHRSWNEQFF | TGTGCCGCAGGACATCGCAGCTGGAATGAGCAGTTCTTC
TRBJ2-1 | TRBV14 | TRBD1 | - | CASSLNSGTGYYNEQFF | TGTGCCAGCAGCCTAAATTCCGGGACAGGGTACTACAATGAGCAGTTCTTC
TRBJ2-3 | TRBV5-1 | TRBD2 | - | CASSDQGLAGGDTQYF | TGCGCCAGCAGCGACCAGGGACTAGCGGGAGGAGATACGCAGTATTTT
TRBJ2-7 | TRBV6-6 | - | - | CASSYSETRVEQYF | TGTGCCAGCAGTTACTCAGAAACACGGGTCGAGCAGTACTTC
TRBJ1-5 | TRBV5-1 | - | - | CASSRGFNQPQHF | TGCGCCAGCAGCAGGGGATTTAATCAGCCCCAGCATTTT
TRBJ2-1 | TRBV10-2 | - | few | CASRPTGGARNSSYNEQFF | TGCGCCAGCCGCCCCACGGGGGGCGCTAGAAATAGCTCCTACAATGAGCAGTTCTTC
TRBJ2-3 | TRBV11-2 | - | - | CASSLGKTGGTTDTQYF | TGTGCCAGCAGCTTAGGGAAGACTGGAGGCACCACAGATACGCAGTATTTT
TRBJ2-7 | TRBV20-1 | TRBD1 | few | CSANPPGQVVIDEQYF | TGCAGTGCTAACCCGCCCGGACAGGTAGTAATCGACGAGCAGTACTTC
TRBJ2-7 | TRBV7-2 | TRBD2 | - | CASSSPRGLEGDEQYF | TGTGCCAGCAGCTCCCCCCGGGGACTAGAGGGTGACGAGCAGTACTTC
TRBJ2-7 | TRBV7-6 | - | - | CASSLEYSTYEQYF | TGTGCCAGCAGCTTAGAGTATAGCACCTACGAGCAGTACTTC
TRBJ2-7 | TRBV20-1 | TRBD1 | few | CSAGGQGNSYEQYF | TGCAGTGCTGGGGGACAGGGAAACTCCTACGAGCAGTACTTC
TRBJ1-2 | TRBV7-9 | TRBD1 | few | CASSFAGQGAPRGYTF | TGTGCCAGCAGCTTTGCTGGACAGGGGGCGCCCCGGGGCTACACCTTC
TRBJ1-2 | TRBV12-3/TRBV12-4 | TRBD1 | - | CASSPDRVGDYGYTF | TGTGCCAGCAGTCCAGACAGGGTGGGGGACTATGGCTACACCTTC
TRBJ2-7 | TRBV20-1 | TRBD2 | - | CSADAGLAGFNEQYF | TGCAGTGCTGACGCCGGCCTAGCGGGATTCAACGAGCAGTACTTC
TRBJ2-7 | TRBV12-3/TRBV12-4 | TRBD2 | - | CASSLYTSGPAYEQYF | TGTGCCAGCAGTTTATATACTAGCGGGCCGGCCTACGAGCAGTACTTC
TRBJ2-3 | TRBV9 | TRBD2 | - | CASSVAGSGRATDTQYF | TGTGCCAGCAGCGTAGCTGGGAGCGGGAGGGCCACAGATACGCAGTATTTT
TRBJ2-5 | TRBV7-9 | TRBD2 | once | CASSSTRTSLQETQYF | TGTGCCAGCAGCTCGACGAGGACTAGTCTCCAAGAGACCCAGTACTTC
TRBJ2-7 | TRBV3-1 | - | few | CASSQGGGSDEQYF | TGTGCCAGCAGCCAAGGTGGGGGTTCAGACGAGCAGTACTTC
TRBJ2-7 | TRBV6-1 | TRBD1 | - | CASSEGGTGAKNYEQYF | TGTGCCAGCAGTGAAGGAGGGACAGGAGCTAAAAATTACGAGCAGTACTTC
TRBJ1-1 | TRBV6-1 | - | - | CASSDGLERGREAFF | TGTGCCAGCAGTGATGGGCTTGAACGGGGACGGGAAGCTTTCTTT